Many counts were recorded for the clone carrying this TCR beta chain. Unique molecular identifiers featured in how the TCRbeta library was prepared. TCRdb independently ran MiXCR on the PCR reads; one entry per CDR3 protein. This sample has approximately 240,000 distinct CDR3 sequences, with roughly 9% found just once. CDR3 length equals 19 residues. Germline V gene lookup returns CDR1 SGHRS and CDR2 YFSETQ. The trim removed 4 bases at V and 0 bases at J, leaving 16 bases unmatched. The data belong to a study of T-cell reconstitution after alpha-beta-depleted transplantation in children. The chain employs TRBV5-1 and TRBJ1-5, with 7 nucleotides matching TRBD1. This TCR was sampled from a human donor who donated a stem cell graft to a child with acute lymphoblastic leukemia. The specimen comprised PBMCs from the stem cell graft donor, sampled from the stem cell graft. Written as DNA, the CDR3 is TGCGCCAGCAGCCAAGGACAGGTTCTTTCCTCCTATAGCAATCAGCCCCAGCATTTT. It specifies CASSQGQVLSSYSNQPQHF. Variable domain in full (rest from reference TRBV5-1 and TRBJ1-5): KAGVTQTPRYLIKTRGQQVTLSCSPISGHRSVSWYQQTPGQGLQFLFEYFSETQRNKGNFPGRFSGRQFSNSRSEMNVSTLELGDSALYLCASSQGQVLSSYSNQPQHFGDGTRLSIL.